This T cell receptor beta chain derives from a study of blood T cell repertoires in COVID-19. Study context: The United States, Italy and Spain supplied acute and convalescent COVID-19 samples. PBMCs, B-cell-depleted T cells, or T cells provided the cDNA or gDNA that made up the material.

CDR1 is KGHSH and CDR2 is LQKENI in the germline V gene. The CDR3 is 17 residues long. The V and J ends lost 3 bases and 10 bases, in that order; junction bases with no gene match: 18. Sequencing used immunoSEQ multiplex PCR; TCRdb keeps in-frame clones, though not all of them. This table has roughly 250,000 clones, 81% appearing once. V is TRBV18 and J is TRBJ2-3; TRBD2 matches 8 bases. This sequence was found in a woman aged 60-75 years with active or convalescent COVID-19. Material: peripheral blood. DNA of the CDR3: TGTGCCAGCTCACCCCCCCGCGTTGCGGGGGCGGGGGGTGCGCAGTATTTT. It is translated as CASSPPRVAGAGGAQYF.